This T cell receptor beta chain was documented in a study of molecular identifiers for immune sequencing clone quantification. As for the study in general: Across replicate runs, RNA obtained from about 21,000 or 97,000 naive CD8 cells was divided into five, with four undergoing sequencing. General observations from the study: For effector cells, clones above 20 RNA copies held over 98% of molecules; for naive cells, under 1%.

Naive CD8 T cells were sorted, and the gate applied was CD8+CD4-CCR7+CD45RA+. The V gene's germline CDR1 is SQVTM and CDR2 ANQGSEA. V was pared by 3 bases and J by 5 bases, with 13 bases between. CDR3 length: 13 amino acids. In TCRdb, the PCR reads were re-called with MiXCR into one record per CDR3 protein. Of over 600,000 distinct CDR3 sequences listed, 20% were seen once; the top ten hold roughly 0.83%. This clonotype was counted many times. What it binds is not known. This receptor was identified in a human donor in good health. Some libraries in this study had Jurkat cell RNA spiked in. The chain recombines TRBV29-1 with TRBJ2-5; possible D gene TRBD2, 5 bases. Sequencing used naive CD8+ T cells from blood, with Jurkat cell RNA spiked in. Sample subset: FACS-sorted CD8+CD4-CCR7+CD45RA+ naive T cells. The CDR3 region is CSVEVPGWETQYF. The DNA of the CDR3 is TGCAGCGTTGAGGTTCCGGGGTGGGAGACCCAGTACTTC.